Each of the 30 T cell receptor beta chains below was sequenced from the same sample in a study of cytomegalovirus exposure and HLA in healthy donors (dated by TCRdb to about 2017). The method was the immunoSEQ multiplex PCR assay. As stored in TCRdb, this immuneACCESS dataset retains in-frame rearrangements with V and J assigned. A fraction of the clones does not appear; measured against another copy, unresolved V genes explain less than half of the discrepancy, and the remainder lacks a known reason. The table for this sample lists over 150,000 clones; about 85% of them were counted only once. The ten largest clonotypes hold 15% to 20% of the sample. Sequencing was done on a sample of PBMCs. The receptors were gathered from a man in his late teens or twenties in good health and CMV-seropositive.

The V call is TRBV9, the J call TRBJ2-1, with D possibly being TRBD2 (6 bases). The ends were cut back, 0 bases at V and 9 bases at J, with 10 bases in the middle. This CDR3 contains 13 residues. Per the germline V gene, CDR1 is SGDLS and CDR2 is YYNGEE. The CDR3 sequence is CASSVAPRGEQFF. CDR3 bases: TGTGCCAGCAGCGTAGCCCCGCGGGGTGAGCAGTTCTTC.

The chain employs TRBV6-5 and TRBJ2-1, with 10 bases matching TRBD2. CDR1 is MNHEY, CDR2 SVGAGI, per germline. This CDR3 contains 15 residues. J lost 8 bases, V lost 6 bases, and 10 bases had no gene match. CDR3 loop: CASRSGTSVGHEQFF. CDR3 DNA: TGTGCCAGCAGGTCCGGGACTAGCGTTGGGCATGAGCAGTTCTTC.

The V call is TRBV5-6, the J call TRBJ2-3; possible D gene TRBD2, 5 bases. The CDR3 totals 14 residues. Germline CDR1 SGHDT, CDR2 YYEEEE. Between the trimmed V and J ends, which lost 4 bases and 6 bases, there was a span of 15 bases. The CDR3 DNA sequence: TGTGCCAGCAGCGCTTGGGATAGCGTGGATACGCAGTATTTT. Translation: CASSAWDSVDTQYF.

V and J are TRBV28 and TRBJ2-7, with D possibly being TRBD1 (6 bases). Germline V gene sequence: CDR1 MDHEN, CDR2 SYDVKM. V was pared by 2 bases and J by 2 bases, with 13 bases between. The CDR3 has 15 residues. CDR3 nucleotide sequence: TGTGCCAGCAGTTTAGGTGGGACAAGCGCCTACGAGCAGTACTTC. The encoded protein is CASSLGGTSAYEQYF.

This sequence joins TRBV28 and TRBJ2-2; 7 bases match TRBD2. After removal of 0 bases from V and 1 base from J, the junction contained 5 bases not matched to a gene. In germline, CDR1 is MDHEN, CDR2 SYDVKM. The CDR3 is made up of 17 amino acids. The CDR3 DNA is TGTGCCAGCAGTTTATGGTCCAGCGGGGAGAACACCGGGGAGCTGTTTTTT. Translated: CASSLWSSGENTGELFF.

The chain joins TRBV28 to TRBJ2-7; 7 positions agree with TRBD2. The CDR3 totals 14 residues. Germline V lookup: CDR1 MDHEN, CDR2 SYDVKM. The ends lost 9 bases at V and 7 bases at J; junction bases unmatched: 15. This CDR3 is CASSGGGLRNEQYF. The CDR3 DNA is TGTGCCAGTTCGGGCGGGGGTCTCCGTAATGAGCAGTACTTC.

This clone occurred once. The chain couples TRBV7-6 to TRBJ2-2; 7 bases are a match to TRBD1. This CDR3 is 16 amino acids long. Germline V lookup: CDR1 SGHVS, CDR2 FNYEAQ. J lost 3 bases, V lost 6 bases, and 10 bases had no gene match. The CDR3 is CASRSQGGRDTGELFF. The DNA for the CDR3 is TGTGCCAGCAGATCACAAGGGGGCAGGGACACCGGGGAGCTGTTTTTT.

This clone was detected a few times. The chain employs TRBV2 and TRBJ1-2; 9 nucleotides line up with TRBD1. The CDR3 totals 15 residues. Germline V gene data show CDR1 as SNHLY and CDR2 as FYNNEI. J gave up 0 bases and V 9 bases, and 8 bases lay outside the gene matches. The CDR3 region has the DNA TGTGCCAGGAGGGACAGGGTAGAAGCTAACTATGGCTACACCTTC. Amino acid sequence: CARRDRVEANYGYTF.

In this sample, this clone turned up once. V gene TRBV19 combines with J gene TRBJ1-2, with TRBD1 matching over 8 bases. V dropped 5 bases and J dropped 2; count of bases not matched to a gene: 10. The germline V gene encodes CDR1 LNHDA and CDR2 SQIVND (reference sequence). There are 16 residues in the CDR3. CDR3 sequence reads: CASSWTGLQTNYGYTF. CDR3 in DNA: TGTGCCAGTAGTTGGACAGGGCTCCAGACCAACTATGGCTACACCTTC.

The genes are TRBV28 and TRBJ2-7; 11 bases fit TRBD2. CDR3 length equals 15 residues. J lost 4 bases, V lost 3 bases, and 5 bases had no gene match. From germline, CDR1 is MDHEN and CDR2 SYDVKM. The CDR3 here is CASSFMTSGEYEQYF. CDR3 nucleotide sequence: TGTGCCAGCAGTTTTATGACTAGCGGGGAATACGAGCAGTACTTC. Variable domain in full (rest from reference TRBV28 and TRBJ2-7): DVKVTQSSRYLVKRTGEKVFLECVQDMDHENMFWYRQDPGLGLRLIYFSYDVKMKEKGDIPEGYSVSREKKERFSLILESASTNQTSMYLCASSFMTSGEYEQYFGPGTRLTVT.

The chain recombines TRBV18 with TRBJ1-6; D is unresolved. V was pared by 2 bases and J by 3 bases, with 11 bases between. CDR1 and CDR2 (germline): KGHSH, LQKENI. The CDR3 covers 16 residues. CDR3 sequence (DNA): TGTGCCAGCTCACCATTCGCCACCGGCTATAATTCACCCCTCCACTTT. As protein: CASSPFATGYNSPLHF. Full variable domain (rest looked up from reference TRBV18 and TRBJ1-6): NAGVMQNPRHLVRRRGQEARLRCSPMKGHSHVYWYRQLPEEGLKFMVYLQKENIIDESGMPKERFSAEFPKEGPSILRIQQVVRGDSAAYFCASSPFATGYNSPLHFGNGTRLTVT.

J is TRBJ1-2 and V is TRBV4-1; no clear D gene. V gave up 3 bases and J gave up 1 base, with 6 bases separating them. The germline CDR1 and CDR2 sequences are MGHRA and YSYEKL. The CDR3 has 13 residues. CDR3 DNA sequence: TGCGCCAGCAGCCACACAAGTAACTATGGCTACACCTTC. It is translated as CASSHTSNYGYTF.

In this sample, this clone turned up a few times. The CDR3, as DNA: TGTGCCAGCAGCCAACAGGGAGTTGAAAAACTGTTTTTT. Protein sequence: CASSQQGVEKLFF. The chain employs TRBV2 and TRBJ1-4; tentatively, D is TRBD1 (6 bases). Germline V gene lookup returns CDR1 SNHLY and CDR2 FYNNEI. This CDR3 contains 13 residues. The V gene lost 6 bases and the J gene lost 7 bases, with 12 bases spanning the gap.

The V gene is TRBV27, the J gene TRBJ2-7; D perhaps matches TRBD1 (5 bases). CDR1 MNHEY and CDR2 SMNVEV come from the germline V gene (reference sequence). Trimming cost V 3 bases and J 0 bases, with 9 bases left between them. This CDR3 has 14 residues. The CDR3, as DNA: TGTGCCAGCAGTTTGACAGCCAGCTCCTACGAGCAGTACTTC. This gives the protein CASSLTASSYEQYF.

The rearrangement links TRBV4-1 to TRBJ2-5; perhaps TRBD2 as D (7 bases). CDR1 is MGHRA, CDR2 YSYEKL, per germline. The CDR3 is 20 amino acids. Trimming removed 0 bases at V and 3 bases at J, with 26 bases between. CDR3 nucleotides: TGCGCCAGCAGCCAAGAGGGGGGTCGATCGGGGGGCCTCGAGGAAGAGACCCAGTACTTC. It yields the protein CASSQEGGRSGGLEEETQYF.

The chain uses TRBV11-2 and TRBJ2-7; 9 nucleotides match TRBD2. The junction had 11 bases not matched to a gene; V was cut back by 5 bases and J by 6 bases. CDR3 size: 15 residues. Germline V CDR1 and CDR2: SGHAT, FQNNGV. The CDR3 DNA sequence: TGTGCCAGCAGCGTGGGAATAGCGGGAGTCGGCGAGCAGTACTTC. Amino acids: CASSVGIAGVGEQYF.

The chain couples TRBV28 to TRBJ2-7, with 8 bases that match TRBD1. The germline V gene has CDR1 MDHEN and CDR2 SYDVKM. The length of the CDR3 is 14 residues. Trimming removed 7 bases from V and 2 bases from J; junction bases left unmatched: 7. The DNA for the CDR3 is TGTGCCAGCACCCCTGGACAGGGAACCTACGAGCAGTACTTC. This translates into CASTPGQGTYEQYF.

This chain joins TRBV2 and TRBJ2-5; 10 bases align to TRBD1. Germline V gene sequence: CDR1 SNHLY, CDR2 FYNNEI. The CDR3 length is 15 residues. V gave up 6 bases and J gave up 1 base; unmatched junction bases: 5. The DNA of the CDR3 is TGTGCCAGCAGGCCCGGGACAGGGGCCCAAGAGACCCAGTACTTC. This codes for CASRPGTGAQETQYF.

Concerning this clone: At one end the junction does not follow the germline gene, possibly because of a read error. The chain joins TRBV6-1 to TRBJ2-3; TRBD2 agrees at 14 bases. The germline CDR1 and CDR2 sequences are MNHNS and SASEGT. CDR3 length: 15 residues. CDR3 sequence (DNA): TGTGCCAGCAGAGAAGGGACTAGCGGGAGAGATACGCAGTATTTT. It specifies CASREGTSGRDTQYF.

The chain combines TRBV7-9 with TRBJ1-1; the D is unclear. The V end lost 1 base, the J end lost 1 base, and 10 bases lay between the germline ends. This CDR3 region has 15 residues. The germline CDR1 and CDR2 sequences are SEHNR and FQNEAQ (reference sequence). This CDR3 reads CASSLGSWRNTEAFF. In nucleotides, the CDR3 is TGTGCCAGCAGCTTAGGGTCTTGGAGGAACACTGAAGCTTTCTTT.

The chain couples TRBV4-1 to TRBJ2-1; 8 bases are shared with TRBD2. The CDR3 covers 17 residues. The J segment lost 4 bases and the V segment lost 0 bases, leaving 8 bases of the junction unmatched. Germline loops: CDR1 MGHRA, CDR2 YSYEKL. CDR3 bases: TGCGCCAGCAGCCAAGACCGGGGGGGAGCGACGTACAATGAGCAGTTCTTC. Translation: CASSQDRGGATYNEQFF.

The V and J genes are TRBV9 and TRBJ1-1; 7 nucleotides align to TRBD1. Germline CDR1 and CDR2: SGDLS and YYNGEE. The trim removed 4 bases at V and 0 bases at J, leaving 3 bases unmatched. The CDR3 is 14 amino acids. CDR3 in amino acids: CASSKGAMNTEAFF. CDR3 DNA sequence: TGTGCCAGCAGCAAGGGGGCAATGAACACTGAAGCTTTCTTT.

Details on this clone: The junction differs from germline at one of its ends, possibly a read error. The genes are TRBV30 and TRBJ2-7, with a weak D call TRBD2 (7 bases). CDR3 length: 13 residues. CDR1 and CDR2 from the germline V gene are GTSNPN and SVGIG (reference sequence). In DNA, the CDR3 is TGTGCCGGGAGGGGGAGCGGTTCCTACGAGCAGTACTTC. The encoded protein is CAGRGSGSYEQYF. The full variable domain, in which reference TRBV30 and TRBJ2-7 provide the parts outside the CDR3, is SQTIHQWPATLVQPVGSPLSLECTVEGTSNPNLYWYRQAAGRGLQLLFYSVGIGQISSEVPQNLSASRPQDRQFILSSKKLLLSDSGFYLCAGRGSGSYEQYFGPGTRLTVT.

This chain connects TRBV21-1 to TRBJ1-5. TRBV21-1 is flagged as a pseudogene. The CDR3 totals 15 residues. CDR3 sequence (DNA): TGTGCCAGCAGCAAGGAGGGGAATGGCAATCAGCCCCAGCATTTT. Its protein is CASSKEGNGNQPQHF.

This chain uses TRBV28 with TRBJ2-2, with 12 positions matching TRBD1. CDR1 is MDHEN, CDR2 SYDVKM, per germline. Trimming removed 3 bases from V and 3 bases from J; junction bases left unmatched: 2. The CDR3 has 16 residues. CDR3 nucleotide sequence: TGTGCCAGCAGTTTGGGACAGGGGGCTGACACCGGGGAGCTGTTTTTT. This encodes CASSLGQGADTGELFF.

V usage is TRBV25-1 and J usage is TRBJ2-7; 7 bases map to TRBD2. The CDR3 totals 15 residues. V gave up 1 base and J gave up 2 bases; unmatched junction bases: 5. Germline CDR1 is MGHDK and CDR2 is SYGVNS. This CDR3 is CASSESRGSPYEQYF. DNA of the CDR3: TGTGCCAGCAGTGAATCGCGCGGGAGCCCCTACGAGCAGTACTTC.

The CDR3 coding sequence is TGTGCCAGCAGCTTCGACTTGAACAATGAGCAGTTCTTC. Translated: CASSFDLNNEQFF. J is TRBJ2-1 and V is TRBV7-9; D gene ambiguous. Between the trimmed V and J ends, which lost 3 bases and 5 bases, there was a span of 8 bases. The CDR3 runs to 13 residues. Germline V gene sequence: CDR1 SEHNR, CDR2 FQNEAQ (reference sequence).

V is TRBV7-9 and J is TRBJ1-2, with no clear D. Trimming took off 5 bases at V and 3 bases at J, with 13 bases between the two ends. This CDR3 comprises 14 residues. The germline V gene encodes CDR1 SEHNR and CDR2 FQNEAQ (reference sequence). In DNA form, the CDR3 reads TGTGCCAGCAGCGGCTTGGAGGAATACTATGGCTACACCTTC. Amino acid sequence: CASSGLEEYYGYTF.

This sequence joins TRBV30 and TRBJ2-3; D is unclear. The CDR3 is 14 amino acids. V lost 4 bases, J lost 2 bases, and 13 bases lay in between. The germline V gene has CDR1 GTSNPN and CDR2 SVGIG (reference sequence). The CDR3, as DNA: TGTGCCTGGACTGGCGGAATATACACAGATACGCAGTATTTT. It specifies CAWTGGIYTDTQYF.

This chain connects TRBV25-1 to TRBJ1-3; possible D gene TRBD1, 6 bases. CDR3 length: 16 residues. The V and J ends lost 1 base and 0 bases respectively, with 10 bases between them. CDR1 is MGHDK, CDR2 SYGVNS, per germline. CDR3 protein: CASSESGRGSGNTIYF. The DNA for the CDR3 is TGTGCCAGCAGTGAATCAGGCAGGGGCTCTGGAAACACCATATATTTT.